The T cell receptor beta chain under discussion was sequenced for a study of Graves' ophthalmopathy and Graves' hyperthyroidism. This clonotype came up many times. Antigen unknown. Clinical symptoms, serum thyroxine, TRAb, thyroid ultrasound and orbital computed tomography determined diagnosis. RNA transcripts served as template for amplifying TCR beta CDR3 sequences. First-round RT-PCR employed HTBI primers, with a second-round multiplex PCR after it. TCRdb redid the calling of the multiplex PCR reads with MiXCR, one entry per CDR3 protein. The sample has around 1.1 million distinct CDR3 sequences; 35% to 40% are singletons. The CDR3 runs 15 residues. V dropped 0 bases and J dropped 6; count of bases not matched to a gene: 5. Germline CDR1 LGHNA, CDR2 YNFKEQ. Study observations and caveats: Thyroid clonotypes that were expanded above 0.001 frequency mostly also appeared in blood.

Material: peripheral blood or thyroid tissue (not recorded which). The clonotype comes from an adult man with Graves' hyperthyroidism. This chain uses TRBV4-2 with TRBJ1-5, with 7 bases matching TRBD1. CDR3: CASSQEEQGRQPQHF. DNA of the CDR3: TGTGCCAGCAGCCAAGAGGAACAGGGGCGTCAGCCCCAGCATTTT.